This T cell receptor (beta chain) is drawn from a study of cytomegalovirus exposure and HLA in healthy donors (dated by TCRdb to about 2017). General notes on the study: According to a later analysis, one platform produced both the roughly 120 validation repertoires and the 666 repertoires of the first cohort. The study aimed to test whether cataloging public T cell receptors could reveal signatures of past pathogen exposure. Along with the roughly 700-subject first cohort, a separate validation cohort of over a hundred different subjects was used. The study combined high-throughput TCR immunosequencing, statistical association of individual TCRs with disease status, and machine learning to predict cytomegalovirus infection status. Here is what the overall study found, with its caveats: Cytomegalovirus status was reported to be diagnosed by the classifier with high specificity and sensitivity in both the original and validation cohorts. In vitro tests confirmed that a few of the cytomegalovirus-associated TCR beta chains recognize cytomegalovirus antigens. The study listed 150 to 200 TCR beta chains as associated with cytomegalovirus. Subsequent analysis determined that TCRs grouped into clusters in the first cohort also showed a tendency toward co-occurrence across the 120 or so validation repertoires, and 94% of cluster scores exceeded 0. The validation cohort had no HLA typing available for a later analysis, so co-occurrence within that cohort was assessed over all 120 or so repertoires. Most TCR sequences were observed very rarely across donors, whereas some public TCRs were present in many individuals. The authors suggested that the approach could potentially be extended to other disease states and immunological phenotypes.

Points on this clone: Its recognized antigen is unknown. Base qualities are missing; no much larger clone stands one base away.

Trimming at the junction amounts to 0 bases on V and 1 base on J, and the germline ends lie 10 bases apart. CDR1 SGHRS and CDR2 YFSETQ are derived from the germline V gene. The CDR3 covers 15 residues, taking in both the cysteine and the phenylalanine. The retained sequence is limited to the CDR3, 45 bases, with the frame set at the first base. Receptors were amplified or captured by the immunoSEQ multiplex PCR assay. The authors' pipeline ran thus. A statistical classification framework was built to diagnose cytomegalovirus status from the catalog of TCR beta chain sequences. Imported from immuneACCESS, the table was reduced by TCRdb to in-frame sequences with V and J called. These copies leave out some clones; in studies compared against another copy, an unresolved V gene accounts for under half, and the cause of the remainder is not known. The DNA was the basis for D and trimming; V, J and clone size are from that table. In all, the sample holds tens of thousands of clones, and about 93% of those were seen once. About 1.9% of the sample is held by the ten biggest clonotypes.

Donors formed part of the validation cohort, which comprised over a hundred subjects and was distinct from the first cohort of 690 or so subjects. Input material: PBMCs. This chain is built from TRBV5-1 and TRBJ1-2, with the D gene call left open. The receptor comes from a woman aged 18-35 years in good health and CMV-seropositive. The CDR3 sequence is CASSLVGGLNYGYTF. DNA sequence: TGCGCCAGCAGCTTGGTAGGCGGACTTAACTATGGCTACACCTTC.